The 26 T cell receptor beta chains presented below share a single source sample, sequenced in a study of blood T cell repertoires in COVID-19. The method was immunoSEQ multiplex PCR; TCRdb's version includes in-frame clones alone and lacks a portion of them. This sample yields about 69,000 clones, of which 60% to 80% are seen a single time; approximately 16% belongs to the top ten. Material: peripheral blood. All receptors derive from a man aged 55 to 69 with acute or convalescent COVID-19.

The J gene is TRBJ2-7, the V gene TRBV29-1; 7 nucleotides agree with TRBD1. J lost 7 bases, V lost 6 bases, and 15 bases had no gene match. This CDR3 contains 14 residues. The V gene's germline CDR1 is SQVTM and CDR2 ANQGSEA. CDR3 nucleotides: TGCAGCGTCACAGGGGCCTCCAGCAGAGGGGAGCAGTACTTC. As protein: CSVTGASSRGEQYF.

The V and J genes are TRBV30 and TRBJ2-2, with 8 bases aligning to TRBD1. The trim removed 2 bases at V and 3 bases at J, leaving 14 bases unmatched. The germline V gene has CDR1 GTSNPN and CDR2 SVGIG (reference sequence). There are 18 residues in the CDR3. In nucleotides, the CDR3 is TGTGCCTGGAGTTTCAGAGGCAGGGGGCGTGGAGACACCGGGGAGCTGTTTTTT. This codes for CAWSFRGRGRGDTGELFF.

In nucleotides, the CDR3 is TGCGCCAGCAGCCAAGATCCGGCAGGGGGAACGGTAAATGAGCAGTTCTTC. The encoded protein is CASSQDPAGGTVNEQFF. The rearrangement joins TRBV4-3 to TRBJ2-1; 7 bases map to TRBD1. The CDR3 covers 17 residues. Germline values: CDR1 LGHNA, CDR2 YSLEER. V trimming: 0 bases; J trimming: 7 bases; junction bases outside the gene matches: 12.

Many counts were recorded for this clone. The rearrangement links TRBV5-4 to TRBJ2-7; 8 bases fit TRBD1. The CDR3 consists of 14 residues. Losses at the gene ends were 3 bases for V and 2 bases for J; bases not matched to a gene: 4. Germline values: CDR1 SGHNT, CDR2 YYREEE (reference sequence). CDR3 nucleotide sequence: TGTGCCAGCAGCTCCTGGACAGGGACCTACGAGCAGTACTTC. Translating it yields CASSSWTGTYEQYF.

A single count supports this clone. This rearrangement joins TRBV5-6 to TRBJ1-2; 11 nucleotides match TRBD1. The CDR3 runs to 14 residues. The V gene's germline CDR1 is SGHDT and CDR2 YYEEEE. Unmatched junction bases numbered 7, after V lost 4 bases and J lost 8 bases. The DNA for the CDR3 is TGTGCCAGCAGCAACTGGGACAGGGGGAACGGCTACACCTTC. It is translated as CASSNWDRGNGYTF.

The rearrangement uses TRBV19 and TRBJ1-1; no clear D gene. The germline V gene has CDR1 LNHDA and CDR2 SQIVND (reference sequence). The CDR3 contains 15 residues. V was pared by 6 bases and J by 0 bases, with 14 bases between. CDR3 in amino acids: CASREAGRLNTEAFF. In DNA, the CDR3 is TGTGCCAGTAGGGAGGCAGGAAGGTTGAACACTGAAGCTTTCTTT. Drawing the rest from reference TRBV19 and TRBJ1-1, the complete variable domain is DGGITQSPKYLFRKEGQNVTLSCEQNLNHDAMYWYRQDPGQGLRLIYYSQIVNDFQKGDIAEGYSVSREKKESFPLTVTSAQKNPTAFYLCASREAGRLNTEAFFGQGTRLTVV.

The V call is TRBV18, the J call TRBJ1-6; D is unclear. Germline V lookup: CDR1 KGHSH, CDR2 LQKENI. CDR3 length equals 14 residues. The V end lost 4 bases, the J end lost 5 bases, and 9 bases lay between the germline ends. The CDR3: CASSLADNNSPLHF. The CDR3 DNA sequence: TGTGCCAGCTCACTGGCAGACAATAATTCACCCCTCCACTTT.

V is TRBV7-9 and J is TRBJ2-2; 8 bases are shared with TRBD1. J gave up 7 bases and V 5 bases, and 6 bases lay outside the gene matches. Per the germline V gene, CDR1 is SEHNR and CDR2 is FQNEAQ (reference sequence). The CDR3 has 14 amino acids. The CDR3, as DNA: TGTGCCAGCAGCAGGACAGGGAATCTCGGGGAGCTGTTTTTT. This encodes CASSRTGNLGELFF.

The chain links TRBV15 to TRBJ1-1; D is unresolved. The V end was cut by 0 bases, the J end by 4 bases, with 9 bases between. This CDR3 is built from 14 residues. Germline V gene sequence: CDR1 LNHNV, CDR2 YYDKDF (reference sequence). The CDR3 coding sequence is TGTGCCACCAGCAGAGAGATGGGGAGCACTGAAGCTTTCTTT. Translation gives CATSREMGSTEAFF. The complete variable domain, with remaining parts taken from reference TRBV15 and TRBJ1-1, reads DAMVIQNPRYQVTQFGKPVTLSCSQTLNHNVMYWYQQKSSQAPKLLFHYYDKDFNNEADTPDNFQSRRPNTSFCFLDIRSPGLGDTAMYLCATSREMGSTEAFFGQGTRLTVV.

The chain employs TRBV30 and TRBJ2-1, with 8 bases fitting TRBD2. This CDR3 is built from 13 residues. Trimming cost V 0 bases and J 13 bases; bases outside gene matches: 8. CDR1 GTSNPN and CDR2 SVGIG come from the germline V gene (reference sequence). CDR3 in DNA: TGTGCCTGGAGTGTAAGGCGGGGGGAAAATCAGTTCTTC. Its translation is CAWSVRRGENQFF.

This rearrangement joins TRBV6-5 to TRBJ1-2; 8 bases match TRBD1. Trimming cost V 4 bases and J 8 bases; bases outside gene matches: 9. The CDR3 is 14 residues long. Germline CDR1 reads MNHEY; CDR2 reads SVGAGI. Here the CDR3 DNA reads TGTGCCAGCAGTTCCGGACAGGGCCGGGGAGGCTACACCTTC. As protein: CASSSGQGRGGYTF.

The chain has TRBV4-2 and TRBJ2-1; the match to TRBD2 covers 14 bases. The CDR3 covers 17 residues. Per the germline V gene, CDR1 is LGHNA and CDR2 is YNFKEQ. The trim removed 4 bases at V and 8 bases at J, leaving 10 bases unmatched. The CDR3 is CASSPGLAGGPRDEQFF. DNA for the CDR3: TGTGCCAGCAGCCCCGGACTAGCGGGGGGCCCTAGGGATGAGCAGTTCTTC.

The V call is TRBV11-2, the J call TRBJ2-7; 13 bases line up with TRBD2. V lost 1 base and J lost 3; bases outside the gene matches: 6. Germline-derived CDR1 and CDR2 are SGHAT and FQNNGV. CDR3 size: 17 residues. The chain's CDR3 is CASSLVGTSGVFYEQYF. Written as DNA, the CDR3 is TGTGCCAGCAGCTTAGTAGGGACTAGCGGGGTTTTCTACGAGCAGTACTTC.

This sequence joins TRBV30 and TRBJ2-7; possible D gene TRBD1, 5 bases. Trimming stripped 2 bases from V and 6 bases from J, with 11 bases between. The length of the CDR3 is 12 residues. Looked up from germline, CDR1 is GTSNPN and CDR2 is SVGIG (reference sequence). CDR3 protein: CAWSTQGFEQYF. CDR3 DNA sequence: TGTGCCTGGAGTACCCAGGGTTTCGAGCAGTACTTC.

The CDR3, as DNA: TGTGCCAGCAGCGTAGACACCAACTATGGCTACACCTTC. This codes for CASSVDTNYGYTF. The V and J genes are TRBV9 and TRBJ1-2; D not resolved. The germline V and J ends were trimmed by 0 bases and 2 bases, with 5 bases remaining between them. Germline loops: CDR1 SGDLS, CDR2 YYNGEE. CDR3 length: 13 residues. Combining the CDR3 with reference TRBV9 and TRBJ1-2 gives the whole variable domain DSGVTQTPKHLITATGQRVTLRCSPRSGDLSVYWYQQSLDQGLQFLIQYYNGEERAKGNILERFSAQQFPDLHSELNLSSLELGDSALYFCASSVDTNYGYTFGSGTRLTVV.

Here the CDR3 reads CASGLGAGQNTEAFF. The CDR3 bases are TGTGCTAGTGGTTTAGGGGCAGGACAGAACACTGAAGCTTTCTTT. The chain employs TRBV12-5 and TRBJ1-1; possibly TRBD1 for D (5 bases). V shed 3 bases and J shed 1 base, with 12 bases lying between them. Germline V CDR1 and CDR2: LGHNT, FRNRAP. This CDR3 spans 15 amino acids.

CDR3: CASSSHRSRSGNTIYF. CDR3 nucleotide sequence: TGTGCCAGCAGTTCTCACAGGTCACGCTCTGGAAACACCATATATTTT. The chain uses TRBV11-2 and TRBJ1-3; D perhaps matches TRBD1 (5 bases). V was clipped by 6 bases and J by 0 bases, with 15 bases between them. CDR1 is SGHAT and CDR2 is FQNNGV in the germline V gene. The CDR3 is made up of 16 amino acids.

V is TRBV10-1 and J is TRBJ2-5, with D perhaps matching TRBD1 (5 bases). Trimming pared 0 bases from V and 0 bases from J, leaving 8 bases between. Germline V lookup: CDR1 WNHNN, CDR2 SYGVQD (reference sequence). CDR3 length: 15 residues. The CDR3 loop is CASSESGAYQETQYF. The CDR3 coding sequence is TGCGCCAGCAGTGAGTCAGGGGCTTACCAAGAGACCCAGTACTTC.

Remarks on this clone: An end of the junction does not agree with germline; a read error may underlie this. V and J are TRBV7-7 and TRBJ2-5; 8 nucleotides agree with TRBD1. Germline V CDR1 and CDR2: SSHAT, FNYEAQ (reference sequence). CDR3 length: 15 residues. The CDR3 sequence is CASSLSGGSRETQYF. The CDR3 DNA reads TGTGCTAGCAGCTTATCAGGGGGCTCCAGGGAGACCCAGTACTTC.

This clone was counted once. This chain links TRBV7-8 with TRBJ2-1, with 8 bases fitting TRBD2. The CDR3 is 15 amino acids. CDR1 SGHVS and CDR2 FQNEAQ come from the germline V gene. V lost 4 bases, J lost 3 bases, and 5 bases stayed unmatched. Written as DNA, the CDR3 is TGTGCCAGCAGCTCTCGGGGGGGCGGCTACAATGAGCAGTTCTTC. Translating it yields CASSSRGGGYNEQFF. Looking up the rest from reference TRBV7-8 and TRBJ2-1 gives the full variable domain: GAGVSQSPRYKVAKRGQDVALRCDPISGHVSLFWYQQALGQGPEFLTYFQNEAQLDKSGLPSDRFFAERPEGSVSTLKIQRTQQEDSAVYLCASSSRGGGYNEQFFGPGTRLTVL.

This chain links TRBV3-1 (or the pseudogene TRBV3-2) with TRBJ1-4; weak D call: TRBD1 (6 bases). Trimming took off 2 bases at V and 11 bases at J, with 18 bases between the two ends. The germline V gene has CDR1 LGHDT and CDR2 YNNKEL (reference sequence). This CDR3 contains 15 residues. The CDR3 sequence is CASSQFPGAVGKLFF. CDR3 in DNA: TGTGCCAGCAGCCAATTCCCAGGGGCGGTTGGGAAACTGTTTTTT.

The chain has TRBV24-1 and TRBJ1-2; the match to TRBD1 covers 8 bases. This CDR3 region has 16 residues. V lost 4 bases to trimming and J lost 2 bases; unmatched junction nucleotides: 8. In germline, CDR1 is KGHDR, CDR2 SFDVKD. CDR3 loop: CATSERTGRGNYGYTF. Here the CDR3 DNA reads TGTGCCACCAGTGAACGGACAGGGCGCGGGAACTATGGCTACACCTTC.

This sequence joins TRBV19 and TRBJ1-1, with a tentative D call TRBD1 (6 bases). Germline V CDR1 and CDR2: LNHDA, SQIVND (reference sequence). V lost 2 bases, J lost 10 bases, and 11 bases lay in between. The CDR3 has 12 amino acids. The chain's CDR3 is CASSIPDSGAFF. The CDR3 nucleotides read TGTGCCAGTAGTATACCGGACAGTGGAGCTTTCTTT. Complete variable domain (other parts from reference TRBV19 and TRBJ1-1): DGGITQSPKYLFRKEGQNVTLSCEQNLNHDAMYWYRQDPGQGLRLIYYSQIVNDFQKGDIAEGYSVSREKKESFPLTVTSAQKNPTAFYLCASSIPDSGAFFGQGTRLTVV.

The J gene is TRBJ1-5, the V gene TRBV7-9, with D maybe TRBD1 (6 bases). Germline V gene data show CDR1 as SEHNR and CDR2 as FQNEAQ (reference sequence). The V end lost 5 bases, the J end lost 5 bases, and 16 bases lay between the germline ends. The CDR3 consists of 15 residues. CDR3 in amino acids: CASSPLQGMDQPQHF. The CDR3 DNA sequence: TGTGCCAGCAGCCCCCTACAGGGTATGGATCAGCCCCAGCATTTT.

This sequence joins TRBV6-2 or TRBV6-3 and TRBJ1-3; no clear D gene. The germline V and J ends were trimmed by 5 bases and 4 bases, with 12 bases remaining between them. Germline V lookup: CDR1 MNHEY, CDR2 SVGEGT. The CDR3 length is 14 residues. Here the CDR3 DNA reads TGTGCCAGCAGTGACGACATGCGAGGAAACACCATATATTTT. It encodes CASSDDMRGNTIYF.

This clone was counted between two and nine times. DNA for the CDR3: TGTGCCAGCAGTATGCGAAACACTGAAGCTTTCTTT. Protein: CASSMRNTEAFF. This sequence joins TRBV6-6 and TRBJ1-1; D is undetermined. Germline lookup yields CDR1 MNHNY and CDR2 SVGAGI (reference sequence). The CDR3 is made up of 12 amino acids. The germline V and J ends were trimmed by 5 bases and 2 bases, with 6 bases remaining between them.